What follows are 8 T cell receptor beta chains derived from one specimen sequenced in a study of blood T cell repertoires in COVID-19. Some clones are missing from TCRdb's copy, which holds only in-frame ones; the method was immunoSEQ multiplex PCR. The data show roughly 150,000 clones, with approximately 83% seen just once and approximately 12% held by the top ten. The specimen sequenced was peripheral blood. All receptors derive from a man aged 70-80 years who had recovered from COVID-19.

The rearrangement links TRBV9 to TRBJ2-3; 13 positions agree with TRBD2. Trimming at V came to 0 bases and at J to 2 bases, leaving 3 bases not matched to a gene. The CDR3 sequence is 17 residues long. CDR1 and CDR2 from the germline V gene are SGDLS and YYNGEE. CDR3 protein: CASSVGLAGGYTDTQYF. Written as DNA, the CDR3 is TGTGCCAGCAGCGTAGGACTAGCGGGAGGATACACAGATACGCAGTATTTT.

V usage is TRBV7-6 and J usage is TRBJ2-2; 11 nucleotides line up with TRBD1. Losses at the gene ends were 5 bases for V and 3 bases for J; bases not matched to a gene: 5. CDR1 SGHVS and CDR2 FNYEAQ come from the germline V gene. The length of the CDR3 is 16 residues. CDR3 bases: TGTGCCAGCAGCCCGGAGGGACAGGGGGACACCGGGGAGCTGTTTTTT. It translates to CASSPEGQGDTGELFF.

This rearrangement joins TRBV5-6 to TRBJ1-5; D is perhaps TRBD1 (5 bases). Trimming took 1 base from V and 9 from J, leaving 8 bases between them. CDR3 size: 12 residues. The germline V gene has CDR1 SGHDT and CDR2 YYEEEE. For the CDR3, the DNA is TGTGCCAGCAGCTTGTGGGGGGGGCCCCAGCATTTT. Translation: CASSLWGGPQHF. Using reference TRBV5-6 and TRBJ1-5 for the parts outside the CDR3, the full variable domain is DAGVTQSPTHLIKTRGQQVTLRCSPKSGHDTVSWYQQALGQGPQFIFQYYEEEERQRGNFPDRFSGHQFPNYSSELNVNALLLGDSALYLCASSLWGGPQHFGDGTRLSIL.

The chain has TRBV5-4 and TRBJ2-5, with 12 bases that match TRBD1. CDR1 is SGHNT, CDR2 YYREEE, per germline (reference sequence). CDR3 length equals 17 residues. V lost 0 bases and J lost 4; bases outside the gene matches: 7. CDR3 residues: CASSLGGTGGWVETQYF. CDR3 coding DNA: TGTGCCAGCAGCTTGGGGGGGACAGGGGGCTGGGTAGAGACCCAGTACTTC.

V and J are TRBV18 and TRBJ1-3, with 7 bases fitting TRBD1. The V and J ends lost 0 bases and 7 bases, in that order; junction bases with no gene match: 6. The CDR3 runs 15 residues. Germline V gene data show CDR1 as KGHSH and CDR2 as LQKENI. The chain's CDR3 is CASSPPMEQGNTIYF. The DNA of the CDR3 is TGTGCCAGCTCACCACCGATGGAACAGGGGAACACCATATATTTT.

The chain carries TRBV19 and TRBJ1-6; 9 nucleotides line up with TRBD1. CDR1 is LNHDA, CDR2 SQIVND, per germline (reference sequence). CDR3 length equals 14 residues. J lost 7 bases, V lost 7 bases, and 5 bases had no gene match. CDR3 loop: CASTRDRVNSPLHF. As DNA, the CDR3 is TGTGCCAGTACCCGGGACAGGGTAAATTCACCCCTCCACTTT.

The V call is TRBV19, the J call TRBJ1-3, with D possibly matching TRBD1 (5 bases). This CDR3 has 14 residues. Germline CDR1 is LNHDA and CDR2 is SQIVND (reference sequence). The V gene lost 6 bases and the J gene lost 1 base, with 10 bases spanning the gap. CDR3 DNA: TGTGCCAGTAGGAACCAGGGATCTGGAAACACCATATATTTT. Amino acid sequence: CASRNQGSGNTIYF.

The rearrangement uses TRBV7-2 and TRBJ2-2; D may be TRBD1 (7 bases). Germline CDR1 SGHTA, CDR2 FQGNSA. The CDR3 extends over 16 amino acids. V was cut by 2 bases and J by 7 bases, with 17 bases left in between. The CDR3 DNA is TGTGCCAGCAGCTTAACGGGGTCAGGGGGGATCGGGGAGCTGTTTTTT. Protein sequence: CASSLTGSGGIGELFF.